Included here is one T cell receptor (beta chain) sequence, with context. This clonotype occurred many times. This clone's antigen is unknown. No base qualities exist here, and no much larger clone lies one base off it. TCRdb lists the instrument as Illumina HiSeq 2500. Quantitative 5'-RACE with molecular barcodes was the method used to prepare the TCR beta libraries. Per the authors' processing: A new computational method based on a probabilistic model of VDJ rearrangement was used to identify disease-linked TCR variants. The raw public reads went through TCRdb reprocessing: fastp at Q25, MiXCR clone calling, in-frame beta chains kept. Each CDR3 protein appears once, grouped with its most common genes and DNA. The V and J calls were determined by TCRdb, not by the authors. The sample records about 540,000 distinct CDR3 sequences, 12% of which are singletons. Together, the top ten hold 6.8% of the sample.

The entry originates in a study of CD8 T cells in ankylosing spondylitis (dated by TCRdb to 2016 to 2017). As for the study more broadly: The study set out to find disease-linked TCR variants by profiling T cell receptor beta repertoires in ankylosing spondylitis patients and healthy donors. Samples of peripheral blood were taken, and for ankylosing spondylitis patients, synovial fluid was collected as well. The full study cohort was made up of about 24 ankylosing spondylitis patients and 108 healthy donors. The investigation overall reported the following: Some motif variants had previously been reported in the synovial fluid and blood of reactive arthritis patients, which suggests shared mechanisms of disease initiation. Blood from ankylosing spondylitis patients appeared to be characterized by a TCR beta motif composed of eight highly homologous amino acid variants. A CD8+ phenotype was shown by the disease-linked clones, which were found at relatively low frequencies in peripheral blood. The disease-linked clones were reported to be significantly enriched in matched synovial fluid samples from ankylosing spondylitis patients.

The CDR3, cysteine through phenylalanine, is 11 amino acids long. Solely the CDR3 DNA is kept, with 33 bases framed from the first base. V loses 6 bases, J loses 6 bases, and the germline ends lie 8 bases apart. The V gene is TRBV12-3 or TRBV12-4 and the J gene is TRBJ1-1; the D gene is not confidently resolved. This clonotype was sampled from a male donor with ankylosing spondylitis. Source material: blood, either unsorted or a sorted T cell fraction (not recorded which). At the DNA level, the sequence is TGTGCCAGCAGGTTCTGGGCTGAAGCTTTCTTT. Protein translation: CASRFWAEAFF.